One and the same sample provided the 18 T cell receptor beta chains below, sequenced in a study of blood T cell repertoires in COVID-19. Clones were read by immunoSEQ multiplex PCR, and TCRdb kept only the in-frame ones, dropping some. The sample yields 250,000 to 400,000 clones, about 85% seen once. Sequencing was performed on PBMCs or T cells enriched from blood (not recorded which). Receptors originate from a woman aged 30 to 39 who had been exposed to COVID-19.

The rearrangement joins TRBV30 to TRBJ1-2, with D perhaps matching TRBD1 (5 bases). CDR1 and CDR2 (germline): GTSNPN, SVGIG (reference sequence). The V gene lost 0 bases and the J gene lost 4 bases, with 12 bases spanning the gap. The CDR3 loop spans 14 amino acids. This chain's CDR3 is CAWSVGQGIYGYTF. Written as DNA, the CDR3 is TGTGCCTGGAGTGTAGGGCAGGGAATCTATGGCTACACCTTC.

The chain joins TRBV12-3 or TRBV12-4 to TRBJ1-5; 7 bases line up with TRBD1. Germline trimming cut 7 bases from V and 6 bases from J; bases unmatched to any gene: 6. The CDR3 is 13 residues long. Here the CDR3 reads CASTLTGAQPQHF. CDR3 bases: TGTGCCAGCACCTTAACAGGGGCTCAGCCCCAGCATTTT.

J is TRBJ2-6 and V is TRBV6-5; D uncertain. Trimming stripped 3 bases from V and 0 bases from J, with 9 bases between. This CDR3 is 16 amino acids long. The germline CDR1 and CDR2 sequences are MNHEY and SVGAGI. The CDR3 sequence: CASSYFMASGANVLTF. CDR3 sequence (DNA): TGTGCCAGCAGTTATTTTATGGCCTCTGGGGCCAACGTCCTGACTTTC.

V gene TRBV21-1 combines with J gene TRBJ2-3; the table's D call, TRBD1, has no DNA check behind it. TRBV21-1 is recorded as a pseudogene. The CDR3 runs to 15 residues. The CDR3 protein is CASPKRGQQPDTQYF. CDR3 sequence (DNA): TGTGCCAGCCCAAAACGGGGACAGCAGCCAGATACGCAGTATTTT.

The rearrangement uses TRBV7-8 and TRBJ1-2; 9 nucleotides align to TRBD1. V shed 4 bases, J shed 6 bases, and the junction held 6 bases outside the gene matches. The CDR3 contains 14 residues. Germline CDR1 is SGHVS and CDR2 is FQNEAQ. CDR3 DNA sequence: TGTGCCAGCAGCTCACCACAGGGGGCAGATGGCTACACCTTC. Amino acids: CASSSPQGADGYTF.

This clone has just a few counts. The gene calls are TRBV28 and TRBJ1-5; D uncertain. V shed 4 bases and J shed 9 bases, with 19 bases lying between them. The CDR3 has 15 amino acids. The germline V gene encodes CDR1 MDHEN and CDR2 SYDVKM. In DNA, the CDR3 is TGTGCCAGCAGTTCCCCCCGGGCGGTCGCGGGGCCCCAGCATTTT. As protein: CASSSPRAVAGPQHF.

V and J are TRBV2 and TRBJ2-1, with 10 bases fitting TRBD1. The CDR3 extends over 14 amino acids. V was clipped by 7 bases and J by 5 bases; unmatched bases: 5. Germline loops: CDR1 SNHLY, CDR2 FYNNEI. CDR3 bases: TGTGCCAGCATGAGCGGGACAGGGGACAATGAGCAGTTCTTC. The encoded protein is CASMSGTGDNEQFF.

This chain joins TRBV4-3 and TRBJ1-2; 7 nucleotides match TRBD1. From germline, CDR1 is LGHNA and CDR2 YSLEER. Trimming took 4 bases from V and 3 from J; bases not matched to a gene: 2. The CDR3 is 13 residues long. CDR3: CASSLGTDYGYTF. The CDR3 DNA reads as TGCGCCAGCAGCCTCGGGACAGACTATGGCTACACCTTC.

The DNA for the CDR3 is TGTGCCAGCAGCCATGTTAGCGGGGGGAGCTCCTACGAGCAGTACTTC. Its translation is CASSHVSGGSSYEQYF. The chain links TRBV4-2 to TRBJ2-7; 10 bases map to TRBD2. The CDR3 spans 16 residues. CDR1 and CDR2 from the germline V gene are LGHNA and YNFKEQ. V shed 3 bases, J shed 0 bases, and the junction held 5 bases outside the gene matches.

This clone has just a few counts. In nucleotides, the CDR3 is TGTGCCAGCAGCCCGGGGACTGCTCAGGTCCCTACGCAGTATTTT. Protein sequence: CASSPGTAQVPTQYF. V gene TRBV5-5 combines with J gene TRBJ2-3, with D possibly TRBD2 on 6 matching bases. V was trimmed by 4 bases and J by 8 bases, leaving 20 bases between them. This CDR3 contains 15 residues. CDR1 and CDR2 (germline): SGHKS, YYEKEE (reference sequence).

The chain joins TRBV28 to TRBJ1-1; 7 bases match TRBD1. Germline CDR1 reads MDHEN; CDR2 reads SYDVKM. The CDR3 has 13 amino acids. Trimming took 5 bases from V and 5 from J; bases not matched to a gene: 5. This chain's CDR3 is CASSTQGRTEAFF. Written as DNA, the CDR3 is TGTGCCAGCAGTACACAGGGGAGGACTGAAGCTTTCTTT. The full variable domain, completed using reference TRBV28 and TRBJ1-1, is DVKVTQSSRYLVKRTGEKVFLECVQDMDHENMFWYRQDPGLGLRLIYFSYDVKMKEKGDIPEGYSVSREKKERFSLILESASTNQTSMYLCASSTQGRTEAFFGQGTRLTVV.

The V gene is TRBV24-1, the J gene TRBJ2-2, with D possibly matching TRBD1 (5 bases). The CDR3 length is 15 residues. V lost 3 bases, J lost 7 bases, and 14 bases lay in between. Germline V gene data show CDR1 as KGHDR and CDR2 as SFDVKD. CDR3 in DNA: TGTGCCACCAGTGATAGGTCAGGGAAGGACGGGGAGCTGTTTTTT. Its protein product is CATSDRSGKDGELFF.

This clone is a singleton in its sample. The genes are TRBV5-4 and TRBJ1-2; possible D gene TRBD1, 6 bases. The germline V gene has CDR1 SGHNT and CDR2 YYREEE (reference sequence). The CDR3 runs to 15 residues. Deletions cut 3 bases from V and 6 bases from J, with 18 bases between. CDR3 DNA: TGTGCCAGCAGCTCACCCCCCCTCGGGGGGCATGGCTACACCTTC. It encodes CASSSPPLGGHGYTF.

The genes are TRBV28 and TRBJ1-1; the D gene is possibly TRBD1 (6 bases). V dropped 4 bases and J dropped 3 bases, with 12 bases sitting between them. The CDR3 spans 14 residues. Germline-derived CDR1 and CDR2 are MDHEN and SYDVKM. CDR3 residues: CASSSGAGDTEAFF. CDR3 bases: TGTGCCAGCAGTTCAGGGGCTGGGGACACTGAAGCTTTCTTT.

The V and J genes are TRBV30 and TRBJ1-5; maybe TRBD1 (5 bases). V was cut by 4 bases and J by 8 bases, with 21 bases left in between. Germline CDR1 is GTSNPN and CDR2 is SVGIG (reference sequence). This CDR3 region has 15 residues. In DNA, the CDR3 is TGTGCCTGGACCCCAGGCGGACAAGGCCATGAGCCCCAGCATTTT. Encoded protein: CAWTPGGQGHEPQHF.

The rearrangement joins TRBV18 to TRBJ1-2, with D tentatively TRBD1 (6 bases). Germline V gene sequence: CDR1 KGHSH, CDR2 LQKENI. The CDR3 totals 15 residues. V was trimmed by 2 bases and J by 7 bases, leaving 17 bases between them. CDR3 DNA: TGTGCCAGCTCACCAATCCACAGGGAGGGATCTGGCTACACCTTC. The encoded protein is CASSPIHREGSGYTF.

The chain links TRBV11-1 to TRBJ1-2; TRBD1 aligns across 7 bases. With 5 bases clipped from V and 6 bases from J, the junction kept 3 bases outside the gene matches. The CDR3 consists of 12 residues. Germline assignment: CDR1 SGHAT and CDR2 FQDESV (reference sequence). CDR3 DNA sequence: TGTGCCAGCAGCGAGGACAGGCATGGCTACACCTTC. It yields the protein CASSEDRHGYTF.

This chain uses TRBV13 with TRBJ2-3; 7 bases agree with TRBD2. Germline CDR1 PRHDT, CDR2 FYEKMQ (reference sequence). V was clipped by 5 bases and J by 5 bases; unmatched bases: 10. This CDR3 is 15 amino acids long. The CDR3 coding sequence is TGTGCCAGCAGCGTGCGGGGGACGCAGGGAGATACGCAGTATTTT. Its protein product is CASSVRGTQGDTQYF.